Below are 8 T cell receptor beta chains sequenced from a single sample in a study of blood T cell repertoires in COVID-19. Profiled with immunoSEQ multiplex PCR; TCRdb holds only in-frame clones, not every one. Of 55,000 to 75,000 clones in the sample, around 82% were seen once. Sample: peripheral blood. Receptors were obtained from a man at least 80 years old with COVID-19, enrolled during active disease.

The rearrangement links TRBV4-3 to TRBJ2-7; TRBD2 agrees at 11 bases. Germline values: CDR1 LGHNA, CDR2 YSLEER. CDR3 size: 16 residues. The J segment lost 6 bases and the V segment lost 0 bases, leaving 7 bases of the junction unmatched. This CDR3 reads CASSQDGTSGAGEQYF. As DNA, the CDR3 is TGCGCCAGCAGCCAAGATGGGACTAGCGGTGCAGGCGAGCAGTACTTC.

The chain employs TRBV19 and TRBJ1-2, with a weak D call TRBD1 (5 bases). Germline V gene lookup returns CDR1 LNHDA and CDR2 SQIVND (reference sequence). The CDR3 runs to 16 residues. V was shortened by 3 bases and J by 6 bases, with 20 bases between the two germline ends. CDR3 protein: CASSISLAALGDGYTF. For the CDR3, the DNA is TGTGCCAGTAGTATCTCCCTGGCAGCCTTAGGGGATGGCTACACCTTC.

The gene calls are TRBV11-2 and TRBJ1-5; D ambiguous. The V gene lost 0 bases and the J gene lost 7 bases, with 13 bases spanning the gap. This CDR3 spans 15 amino acids. From germline, CDR1 is SGHAT and CDR2 FQNNGV. The CDR3 nucleotides read TGTGCCAGCAGCTTAGATAGAGGGCCCAGCCAGCCCCAGCATTTT. Translated: CASSLDRGPSQPQHF.

This rearrangement joins TRBV4-3 to TRBJ2-3; 8 nucleotides agree with TRBD1. Per the germline V gene, CDR1 is LGHNA and CDR2 is YSLEER. The trim removed 3 bases at V and 1 base at J, leaving 6 bases unmatched. CDR3 length equals 16 residues. CDR3 amino acids: CASSQNRGAGTDTQYF. For the CDR3, the DNA is TGCGCCAGCAGCCAGAACAGGGGGGCGGGCACAGATACGCAGTATTTT.

The rearrangement joins TRBV6-5 to TRBJ1-2, with 8 bases lining up with TRBD1. This CDR3 is 12 amino acids long. CDR1 is MNHEY and CDR2 is SVGAGI in the germline V gene. J lost 1 base, V lost 8 bases, and 0 bases had no gene match. CDR3 sequence reads: CASGQGNYGYTF. The CDR3 bases are TGTGCCAGCGGACAGGGTAACTATGGCTACACCTTC.

A few counts support this clone. This sequence joins TRBV5-1 and TRBJ2-7; weak D call: TRBD2 (5 bases). V dropped 0 bases and J dropped 3 bases, with 16 bases sitting between them. Germline loops: CDR1 SGHRS, CDR2 YFSETQ. The CDR3 covers 16 residues. The CDR3 nucleotides read TGCGCCAGCAGCTTGGAAGGCGGGCGGGCCGGCTACGAGCAGTACTTC. Its protein product is CASSLEGGRAGYEQYF.

The V call is TRBV12-5, the J call TRBJ2-1; no clear D. Germline-derived CDR1 and CDR2 are LGHNT and FRNRAP. Trimming left V 3 bases short and J 5 bases short, with 8 bases between. The CDR3 length is 13 residues. CDR3 in DNA: TGTGCTAGTGGTTTAGCCCCCAACAATGAGCAGTTCTTC. It codes for CASGLAPNNEQFF.

The gene calls are TRBV6-5 and TRBJ1-4; maybe TRBD1 (6 bases). Germline lookup yields CDR1 MNHEY and CDR2 SVGAGI. V lost 2 bases to trimming and J lost 5 bases, with 12 bases between them. The CDR3 is 15 residues long. CDR3: CASSYNRDINEKLFF. DNA of the CDR3: TGTGCCAGCAGTTACAACAGGGACATAAATGAAAAACTGTTTTTT.